One and the same sample provided the 27 T cell receptor beta chains below, sequenced in a study of T-cell memory formation after mild COVID-19. TCRdb re-derived calls from the 5' RACE reads in MiXCR, one entry per CDR3 protein. The table lists hundreds of thousands of distinct CDR3 sequences, 14% of them singletons. Input material: PBMCs or a T cell subset sorted from them (not recorded which). These receptors came from a man aged 18 to 29 who had mild COVID-19 (a few samples of this study predate the infection). Cell type and time point are not known.

The chain has TRBV20-1 and TRBJ2-7, with D possibly matching TRBD1 (5 bases). This CDR3 has 11 amino acids. The germline V gene has CDR1 DFQATT and CDR2 SNEGSKA (reference sequence). The germline V and J ends were trimmed by 5 bases and 8 bases, with 13 bases remaining between them. This CDR3 reads CSAPVQGKQYF. Written as DNA, the CDR3 is TGCAGTGCTCCCGTCCAGGGAAAGCAGTACTTC.

The chain recombines TRBV7-9 with TRBJ1-6, with a possible D match to TRBD1 (6 bases). The V and J ends lost 6 bases and 6 bases respectively, with 15 bases between them. Germline CDR1 and CDR2: SEHNR and FQNEAQ (reference sequence). The CDR3 length is 15 residues. CDR3 amino acids: CASRPGGGPNSPLHF. As DNA, the CDR3 is TGTGCCAGCAGGCCCGGGGGGGGGCCTAATTCACCCCTCCACTTT.

The CDR3 protein is CASSPSGGNIQYF. The DNA for the CDR3 is TGTGCCAGCAGCCCCTCAGGCGGGAACATTCAGTACTTC. The chain couples TRBV11-1 to TRBJ2-4, with a possible D match to TRBD2 (5 bases). The CDR3 is 13 residues long. V gave up 5 bases and J gave up 7 bases, with 12 bases separating them. From germline, CDR1 is SGHAT and CDR2 FQDESV (reference sequence).

J is TRBJ2-6 and V is TRBV29-1; D call uncertain. Germline V lookup: CDR1 SQVTM, CDR2 ANQGSEA. The CDR3 is made up of 12 amino acids. Deletions cut 3 bases from V and 2 bases from J, with 2 bases between. The CDR3 here is CSVDTGANVLTF. Here the CDR3 DNA reads TGCAGCGTTGATACTGGGGCCAACGTCCTGACTTTC.

This clonotype was detected only a few times. The chain combines TRBV6-5 with TRBJ1-3; D gene uncertain. The CDR3 is 14 residues long. CDR1 and CDR2 (germline): MNHEY, SVGAGI. The V end was cut by 6 bases, the J end by 0 bases, with 9 bases between. The CDR3 reads CASRARGSGNTIYF. Written as DNA, the CDR3 is TGTGCCAGCAGGGCTCGCGGCTCTGGAAACACCATATATTTT.

The chain employs TRBV28 and TRBJ2-2; TRBD1 matches 7 bases. CDR3 length: 16 amino acids. CDR1 MDHEN and CDR2 SYDVKM come from the germline V gene. Trimming took 9 bases from V and 1 from J; bases not matched to a gene: 11. The CDR3 reads CASLETWDRNTGELFF. As DNA, the CDR3 is TGTGCCAGTCTCGAAACCTGGGACAGGAACACCGGGGAGCTGTTTTTT. The entire variable domain, with the rest obtained from reference TRBV28 and TRBJ2-2, is as follows: DVKVTQSSRYLVKRTGEKVFLECVQDMDHENMFWYRQDPGLGLRLIYFSYDVKMKEKGDIPEGYSVSREKKERFSLILESASTNQTSMYLCASLETWDRNTGELFFGEGSRLTVL.

CDR3 nucleotide sequence: TGTGCCAGCAGTTACGGCGAGAGGCGGTACTTC. It yields the protein CASSYGERRYF. The rearrangement joins TRBV6-2 or TRBV6-3 to TRBJ2-7; D is uncertain. CDR1 MNHEY and CDR2 SVGEGT come from the germline V gene. The germline V and J ends were trimmed by 2 bases and 12 bases, with 11 bases remaining between them. CDR3 length equals 11 residues.

This rearrangement joins TRBV12-3 or TRBV12-4 to TRBJ2-3; D is ambiguous. Deletions cut 2 bases from V and 4 bases from J, with 7 bases between. This CDR3 is built from 13 residues. This chain's CDR3 is CASSLQRADTQYF. CDR3 in DNA: TGTGCCAGCAGTTTACAAAGGGCAGATACGCAGTATTTT.

In regard to this clonotype: Relative to the germline gene, one junction end is altered; a read error may explain this. The chain has TRBV2 and TRBJ1-1; the D gene is possibly TRBD1 (5 bases). This CDR3 region has 14 residues. Germline CDR1 SNHLY, CDR2 FYNNEI. The chain's CDR3 is CASREGVRNTEAFF. For the CDR3, the DNA is TGTGCCAGCAGAGAAGGGGTCAGGAACACTGAAGCTTTCTTT.

The DNA for the CDR3 is TGCGCCAGCAGCCACACTACAGGGACTCCTAACTATGGCTACACCTTC. Protein product: CASSHTTGTPNYGYTF. The chain combines TRBV4-3 with TRBJ1-2, with a possible D match to TRBD1 (6 bases). Per the germline V gene, CDR1 is LGHNA and CDR2 is YSLEER. The CDR3 sequence is 16 residues long. V shed 3 bases and J shed 0 bases, with 14 bases lying between them.

V usage is TRBV7-9 and J usage is TRBJ2-4; the match to TRBD2 covers 7 bases. The V gene end was trimmed by 4 bases and the J gene end by 9 bases; junction bases not matched to a gene: 0. Germline CDR1 is SEHNR and CDR2 is FQNEAQ (reference sequence). The CDR3 loop spans 11 amino acids. CDR3 region: CASSWGGIQYF. CDR3 DNA sequence: TGTGCCAGCAGCTGGGGGGGCATTCAGTACTTC. Using reference TRBV7-9 and TRBJ2-4 for the parts outside the CDR3, the full variable domain is DTGVSQNPRHKITKRGQNVTFRCDPISEHNRLYWYRQTLGQGPEFLTYFQNEAQLEKSRLLSDRFSAERPKGSFSTLEIQRTEQGDSAMYLCASSWGGIQYFGAGTRLSVL.

CDR3 DNA sequence: TGCGCCAGCAGCCAAGATCCCGGCAGGAGTTCACCCCTCCACTTT. Its translation is CASSQDPGRSSPLHF. This sequence joins TRBV4-3 and TRBJ1-6; D uncertain. This CDR3 is 15 amino acids long. Germline CDR1 reads LGHNA; CDR2 reads YSLEER. Deletions cut 0 bases from V and 9 bases from J, with 12 bases between.

The chain employs TRBV7-3 and TRBJ2-1, with 10 bases identical to TRBD2. Unmatched junction bases numbered 7, after V lost 1 base and J lost 7 bases. CDR1 and CDR2 from the germline V gene are SGHTA and FQGTGA. This CDR3 comprises 16 residues. The CDR3 spells CASSLNPSGGPNEQFF. In nucleotides, the CDR3 is TGTGCCAGCAGCTTAAACCCTAGCGGGGGACCGAATGAGCAGTTCTTC.

For this clonotype: Sequence at one end of the junction differs from germline and may be a read error. The rearrangement joins TRBV4-3 to TRBJ1-2; possibly TRBD1 for D (6 bases). This CDR3 has 17 residues. Germline loops: CDR1 LGHNA, CDR2 YSLEER. This chain's CDR3 is CASRQAAGGRGTVGYTF. The CDR3 DNA is TGCGCCAGCAGGCAAGCTGCGGGGGGGCGAGGAACTGTTGGCTACACCTTC.

This clonotype was seen only a few times. The J gene is TRBJ2-7, the V gene TRBV20-1, with D perhaps TRBD1 (6 bases). Trimming shortened V by 4 bases and J by 11 bases, and 24 bases separated the two germline ends. CDR3 length equals 14 residues. Looked up from germline, CDR1 is DFQATT and CDR2 is SNEGSKA (reference sequence). The CDR3 DNA is TGCAGTGCTAATCGCGGCACAACAGGGAGCCCCAAGTACTTC. Translated, it gives CSANRGTTGSPKYF.

This chain links TRBV5-1 with TRBJ1-2, with D tentatively TRBD1 (6 bases). The CDR3 is made up of 14 amino acids. The germline V gene encodes CDR1 SGHRS and CDR2 YFSETQ. The ends were cut back, 4 bases at V and 0 bases at J, with 10 bases in the middle. CDR3 sequence reads: CASSTGRSNYGYTF. DNA of the CDR3: TGCGCCAGCAGCACAGGGAGATCTAACTATGGCTACACCTTC.

This clonotype has only a few counts. The chain is built from TRBV4-1 and TRBJ2-7; perhaps TRBD1 as D (5 bases). This CDR3 is 15 amino acids long. V lost 3 bases and J lost 2, with 14 bases in between. The germline CDR1 and CDR2 sequences are MGHRA and YSYEKL. Here the CDR3 reads CASSQMDMPAYEQYF. In nucleotides, the CDR3 is TGCGCCAGCAGCCAGATGGACATGCCGGCCTACGAGCAGTACTTC.

The rearrangement uses TRBV5-6 and TRBJ1-1; 10 nucleotides match TRBD1. The CDR3 is 15 amino acids. The V gene's germline CDR1 is SGHDT and CDR2 YYEEEE. V trimming: 3 bases; J trimming: 4 bases; junction bases outside the gene matches: 6. This CDR3 is CASSSPDRGSTEAFF. The CDR3 nucleotides read TGTGCCAGCAGCTCCCCGGACAGGGGGTCCACTGAAGCTTTCTTT.

This clonotype was observed a handful of times. V is TRBV7-3 and J is TRBJ2-3; 8 positions match TRBD2. The V and J ends lost 5 bases and 5 bases, in that order; junction bases with no gene match: 12. This CDR3 comprises 16 residues. Germline V gene sequence: CDR1 SGHTA, CDR2 FQGTGA. The CDR3, as DNA: TGTGCCAGCAGCCCCAGGGCAGCGGGGGTGCGAGATACGCAGTATTTT. Translated, it gives CASSPRAAGVRDTQYF.

Only a few counts were recorded for this clonotype. V usage is TRBV18 and J usage is TRBJ2-6; TRBD2 agrees at 7 bases. V dropped 5 bases and J dropped 4; count of bases not matched to a gene: 5. The CDR3 totals 15 residues. Germline-derived CDR1 and CDR2 are KGHSH and LQKENI. The CDR3 coding sequence is TGTGCCAGCTCAACGGGGGGAGCCGGGGCCAACGTCCTGACTTTC. Translated, it gives CASSTGGAGANVLTF.

For the CDR3, the DNA is TGTGCCAGTAGTCCTCTGGGCGGACACTTCTATGGCTACACCTTC. Protein: CASSPLGGHFYGYTF. This sequence joins TRBV19 and TRBJ1-2; TRBD1 is a possible D gene (5 bases). With 5 bases removed from V and 4 bases from J, the gap between germline ends came to 17 bases. This CDR3 has 15 amino acids. The germline V gene has CDR1 LNHDA and CDR2 SQIVND (reference sequence).

This chain joins TRBV5-1 and TRBJ1-5; the match to TRBD1 covers 9 bases. The CDR3 has 15 residues. V shed 5 bases and J 7 bases; nucleotides not matched to a gene: 10. Germline assignment: CDR1 SGHRS and CDR2 YFSETQ. The CDR3 DNA sequence: TGCGCCAGCAGGTCCGGGACAGGGTATGACCAGCCCCAGCATTTT. This gives the protein CASRSGTGYDQPQHF. The whole variable domain, filled in from reference TRBV5-1 and TRBJ1-5, reads KAGVTQTPRYLIKTRGQQVTLSCSPISGHRSVSWYQQTPGQGLQFLFEYFSETQRNKGNFPGRFSGRQFSNSRSEMNVSTLELGDSALYLCASRSGTGYDQPQHFGDGTRLSIL.

The chain joins TRBV7-2 to TRBJ2-7; 13 positions match TRBD2. This CDR3 comprises 17 residues. The V gene's germline CDR1 is SGHTA and CDR2 FQGNSA. Trimming at V came to 4 bases and at J to 0 bases, leaving 6 bases not matched to a gene. CDR3 in DNA: TGTGCCAGCAGCTGGACTAGCGGGGGCCGTGCCTCCTACGAGCAGTACTTC. This gives the protein CASSWTSGGRASYEQYF.

This clonotype was seen a handful of times. The chain couples TRBV7-2 to TRBJ2-3, with 7 bases that match TRBD2. Germline V gene lookup returns CDR1 SGHTA and CDR2 FQGNSA. The CDR3 totals 16 residues. V gave up 2 bases and J gave up 4 bases; unmatched junction bases: 9. CDR3 coding DNA: TGTGCCAGCAGCTTAACTTCGTCTAGCGGAGCAGATACGCAGTATTTT. Residues: CASSLTSSSGADTQYF. The full variable domain, with the rest looked up from reference TRBV7-2 and TRBJ2-3, is GAGVSQSPSNKVTEKGKDVELRCDPISGHTALYWYRQSLGQGLEFLIYFQGNSAPDKSGLPSDRFSAERTGGSVSTLTIQRTQQEDSAVYLCASSLTSSSGADTQYFGPGTRLTVL.

This chain connects TRBV5-4 to TRBJ1-1, with 12 bases fitting TRBD1. This CDR3 has 17 amino acids. The trim removed 0 bases at V and 4 bases at J, leaving 7 bases unmatched. The germline CDR1 and CDR2 sequences are SGHNT and YYREEE (reference sequence). The CDR3 is CASSLVGQGARSTEAFF. The CDR3 DNA follows: TGTGCCAGCAGCTTGGTGGGACAGGGGGCCCGGAGCACTGAAGCTTTCTTT.

Ten or more counts support this clonotype. V is TRBV12-3 or TRBV12-4 and J is TRBJ2-3, with a possible D match to TRBD2 (6 bases). The length of the CDR3 is 13 residues. Trimming shortened V by 3 bases and J by 5 bases, and 9 bases separated the two germline ends. CDR3 region: CASSFSRGDTQYF. The CDR3 DNA is TGTGCCAGCAGTTTCTCGCGGGGAGATACGCAGTATTTT.

This chain connects TRBV5-5 to TRBJ2-5, with TRBD2 identical over 7 bases. The V gene end was trimmed by 7 bases and the J gene end by 5 bases; junction bases not matched to a gene: 17. The CDR3 loop spans 16 amino acids. CDR1 SGHKS and CDR2 YYEKEE come from the germline V gene (reference sequence). The CDR3 DNA reads TGTGCCAGCTCCAGTTCGCTCGGGGGGATGGAGGAGACCCAGTACTTC. It encodes CASSSSLGGMEETQYF.